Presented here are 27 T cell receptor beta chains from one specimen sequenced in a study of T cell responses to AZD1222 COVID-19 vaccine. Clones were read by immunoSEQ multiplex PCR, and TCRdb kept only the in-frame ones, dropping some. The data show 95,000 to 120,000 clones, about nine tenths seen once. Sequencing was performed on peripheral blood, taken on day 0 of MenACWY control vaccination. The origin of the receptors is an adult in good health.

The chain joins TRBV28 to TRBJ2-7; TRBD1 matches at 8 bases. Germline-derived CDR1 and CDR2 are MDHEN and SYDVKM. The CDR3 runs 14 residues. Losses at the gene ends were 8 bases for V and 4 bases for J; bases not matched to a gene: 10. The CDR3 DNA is TGTGCCAGCGTAAGAACAGGGGGAAATTACGAGCAGTACTTC. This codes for CASVRTGGNYEQYF.

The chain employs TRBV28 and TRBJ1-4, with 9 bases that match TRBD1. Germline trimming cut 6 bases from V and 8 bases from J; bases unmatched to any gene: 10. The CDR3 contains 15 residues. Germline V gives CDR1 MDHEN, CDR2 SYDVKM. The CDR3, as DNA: TGTGCCAGCAGGGAGGCGGGACAGGGTAAAGAAAAACTGTTTTTT. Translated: CASREAGQGKEKLFF.

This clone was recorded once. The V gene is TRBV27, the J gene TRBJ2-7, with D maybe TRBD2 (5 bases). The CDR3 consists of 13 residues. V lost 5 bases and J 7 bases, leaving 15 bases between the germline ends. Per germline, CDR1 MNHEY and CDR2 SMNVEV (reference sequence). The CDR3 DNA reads TGTGCCAGCAGTGCCCAACGGGGTGGGGAGCAGTACTTC. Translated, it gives CASSAQRGGEQYF.

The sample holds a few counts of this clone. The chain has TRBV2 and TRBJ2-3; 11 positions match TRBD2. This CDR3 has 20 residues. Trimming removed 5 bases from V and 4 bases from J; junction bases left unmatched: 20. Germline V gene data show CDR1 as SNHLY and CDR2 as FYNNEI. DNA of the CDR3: TGTGCCAGCAGTCCAGTAGGTAGCGGGGGGGTACGAGTTGATGCAGATACGCAGTATTTT. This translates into CASSPVGSGGVRVDADTQYF.

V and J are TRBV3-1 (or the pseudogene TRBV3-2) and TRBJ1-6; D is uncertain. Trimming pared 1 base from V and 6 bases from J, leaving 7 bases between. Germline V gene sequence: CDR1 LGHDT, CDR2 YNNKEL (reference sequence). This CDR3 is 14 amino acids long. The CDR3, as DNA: TGTGCCAGCAGCCAAGGTCACGGTAATTCACCCCTCCACTTT. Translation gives CASSQGHGNSPLHF.

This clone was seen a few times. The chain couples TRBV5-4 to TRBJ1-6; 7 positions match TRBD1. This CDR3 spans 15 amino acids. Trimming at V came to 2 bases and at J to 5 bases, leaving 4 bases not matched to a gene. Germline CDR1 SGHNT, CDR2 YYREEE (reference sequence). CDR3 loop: CASSLRDRDNSPLHF. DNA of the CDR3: TGTGCCAGCAGCTTAAGAGACAGGGATAATTCACCCCTCCACTTT.

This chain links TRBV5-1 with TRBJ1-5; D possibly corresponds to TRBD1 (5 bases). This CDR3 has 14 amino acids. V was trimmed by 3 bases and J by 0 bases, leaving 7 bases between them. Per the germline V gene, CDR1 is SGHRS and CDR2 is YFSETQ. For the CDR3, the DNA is TGCGCCAGCAGCTGGGGGGATAGCAATCAGCCCCAGCATTTT. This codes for CASSWGDSNQPQHF.

The CDR3 here is CASSRDGVWAFF. CDR3 coding DNA: TGTGCCAGCAGCCGGGACGGTGTGTGGGCTTTCTTT. The chain recombines TRBV5-6 with TRBJ1-1, with D possibly TRBD1 on 5 matching bases. Germline assignment: CDR1 SGHDT and CDR2 YYEEEE. The CDR3 has 12 amino acids. Between the trimmed V and J ends, which lost 4 bases and 11 bases, there was a span of 15 bases.

CDR3 protein: CASSPTGYGYTF. The CDR3 DNA reads TGTGCCAGCAGCCCCACAGGGTATGGCTACACCTTC. The chain uses TRBV7-9 and TRBJ1-2; a weak D match, TRBD1 (6 bases). V was pared by 5 bases and J by 5 bases, with 9 bases between. The length of the CDR3 is 12 residues. From germline, CDR1 is SEHNR and CDR2 FQNEAQ (reference sequence).

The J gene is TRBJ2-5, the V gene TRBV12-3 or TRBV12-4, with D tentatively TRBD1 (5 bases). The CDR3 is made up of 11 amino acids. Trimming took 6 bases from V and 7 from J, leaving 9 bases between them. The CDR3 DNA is TGTGCCAGCAGCTATAGGGGGACCCAGTACTTC. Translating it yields CASSYRGTQYF.

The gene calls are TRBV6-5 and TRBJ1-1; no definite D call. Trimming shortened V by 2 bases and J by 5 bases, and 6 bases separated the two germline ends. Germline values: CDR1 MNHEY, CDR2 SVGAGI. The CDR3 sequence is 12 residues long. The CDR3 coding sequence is TGTGCCAGCAGTTACGGCGGTACTGAAGCTTTCTTT. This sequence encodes CASSYGGTEAFF.

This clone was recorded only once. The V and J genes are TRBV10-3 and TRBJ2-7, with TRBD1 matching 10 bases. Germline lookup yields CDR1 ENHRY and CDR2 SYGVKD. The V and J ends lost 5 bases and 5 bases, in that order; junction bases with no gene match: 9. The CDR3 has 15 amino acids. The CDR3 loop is CAISQRGQGRHEQYF. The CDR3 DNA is TGTGCCATCAGTCAACGGGGACAGGGGAGGCACGAGCAGTACTTC.

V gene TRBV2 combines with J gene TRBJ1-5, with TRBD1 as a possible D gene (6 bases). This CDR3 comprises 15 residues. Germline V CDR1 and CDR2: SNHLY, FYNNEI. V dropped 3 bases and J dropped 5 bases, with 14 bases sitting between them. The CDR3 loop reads CASSEDWGADQPQHF. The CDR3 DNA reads TGTGCCAGCAGTGAGGATTGGGGGGCGGATCAGCCCCAGCATTTT.

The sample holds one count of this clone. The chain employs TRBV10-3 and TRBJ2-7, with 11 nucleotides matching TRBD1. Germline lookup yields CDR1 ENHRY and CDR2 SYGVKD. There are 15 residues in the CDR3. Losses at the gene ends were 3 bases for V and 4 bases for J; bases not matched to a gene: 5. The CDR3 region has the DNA TGTGCCATCAGTGAAGGGGACAGGGGGAGTTACGAGCAGTACTTC. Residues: CAISEGDRGSYEQYF.

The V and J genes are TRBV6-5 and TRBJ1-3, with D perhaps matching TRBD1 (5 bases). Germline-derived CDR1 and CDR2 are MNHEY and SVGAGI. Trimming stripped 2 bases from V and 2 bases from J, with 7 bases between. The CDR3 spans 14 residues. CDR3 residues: CASSYRGTGNTIYF. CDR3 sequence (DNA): TGTGCCAGCAGTTACAGGGGAACTGGAAACACCATATATTTT.

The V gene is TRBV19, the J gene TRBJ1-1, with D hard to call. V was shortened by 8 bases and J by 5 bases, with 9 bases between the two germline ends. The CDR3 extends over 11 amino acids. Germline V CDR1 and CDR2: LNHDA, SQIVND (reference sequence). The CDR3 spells CASWMGTEAFF. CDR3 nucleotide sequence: TGTGCCAGTTGGATGGGGACTGAAGCTTTCTTT.

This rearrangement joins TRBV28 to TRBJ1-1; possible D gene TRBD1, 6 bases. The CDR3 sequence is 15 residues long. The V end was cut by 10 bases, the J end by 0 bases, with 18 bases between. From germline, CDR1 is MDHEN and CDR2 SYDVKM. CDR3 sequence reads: CATYEQGLMNTEAFF. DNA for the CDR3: TGTGCCACCTACGAACAGGGCCTAATGAACACTGAAGCTTTCTTT.

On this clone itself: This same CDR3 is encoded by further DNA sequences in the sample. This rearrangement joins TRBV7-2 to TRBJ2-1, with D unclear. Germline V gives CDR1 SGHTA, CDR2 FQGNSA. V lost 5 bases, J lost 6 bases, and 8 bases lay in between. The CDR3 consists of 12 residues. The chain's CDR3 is CASSPGPNEQFF. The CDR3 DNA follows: TGTGCCAGCAGCCCCGGTCCCAATGAGCAGTTCTTC.

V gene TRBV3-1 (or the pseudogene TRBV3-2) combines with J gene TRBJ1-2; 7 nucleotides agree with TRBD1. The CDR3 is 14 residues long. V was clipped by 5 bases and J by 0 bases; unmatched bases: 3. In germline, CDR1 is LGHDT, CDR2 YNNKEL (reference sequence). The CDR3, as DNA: TGTGCCAGCAGCGCGGGACAGACTAACTATGGCTACACCTTC. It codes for CASSAGQTNYGYTF.

DNA for the CDR3: TGTGCCAGCAGCGCAGGGGCGGGTCAGCCCCAGCATTTT. Protein product: CASSAGAGQPQHF. The gene calls are TRBV5-6 and TRBJ1-5; weak D call: TRBD1 (6 bases). V shed 4 bases and J shed 6 bases, with 11 bases lying between them. Germline CDR1 SGHDT, CDR2 YYEEEE. The CDR3 sequence is 13 residues long.

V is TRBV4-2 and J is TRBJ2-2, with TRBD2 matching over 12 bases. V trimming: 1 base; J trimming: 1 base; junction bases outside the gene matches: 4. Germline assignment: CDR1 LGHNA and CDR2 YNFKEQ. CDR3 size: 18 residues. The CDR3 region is CASSQVSLAGGNTGELFF. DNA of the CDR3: TGTGCCAGCAGCCAAGTTTCACTAGCGGGGGGGAACACCGGGGAGCTGTTTTTT.

CDR3 in DNA: TGTGCCAGCAGCCGACAGGGCAATGAGCAGTTCTTC. Protein product: CASSRQGNEQFF. V and J are TRBV12-1 and TRBJ2-1; the D call of TRBD1 is as the table states it, not checked on the DNA. TRBV12-1 is deemed a pseudogene. The CDR3 totals 12 residues.

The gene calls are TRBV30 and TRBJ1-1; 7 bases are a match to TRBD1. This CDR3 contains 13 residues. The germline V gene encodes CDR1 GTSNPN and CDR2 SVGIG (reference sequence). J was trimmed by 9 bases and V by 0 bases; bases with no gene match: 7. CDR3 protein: CAWSVPTGFQAFF. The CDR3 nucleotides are TGTGCCTGGAGTGTTCCGACAGGGTTCCAAGCTTTCTTT.

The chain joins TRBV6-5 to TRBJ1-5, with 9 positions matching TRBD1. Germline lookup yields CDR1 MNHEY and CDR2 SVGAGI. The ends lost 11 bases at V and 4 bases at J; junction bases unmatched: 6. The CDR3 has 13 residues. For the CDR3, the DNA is TGTGCCGTCCTAGGACAGGGGAATCAGCCCCAGCATTTT. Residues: CAVLGQGNQPQHF.

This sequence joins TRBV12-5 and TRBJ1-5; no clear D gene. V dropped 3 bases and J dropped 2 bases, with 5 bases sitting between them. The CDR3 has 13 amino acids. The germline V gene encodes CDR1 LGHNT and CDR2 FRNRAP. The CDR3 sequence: CASGLEGNQPQHF. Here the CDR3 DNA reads TGTGCTAGTGGTTTAGAGGGCAATCAGCCCCAGCATTTT.

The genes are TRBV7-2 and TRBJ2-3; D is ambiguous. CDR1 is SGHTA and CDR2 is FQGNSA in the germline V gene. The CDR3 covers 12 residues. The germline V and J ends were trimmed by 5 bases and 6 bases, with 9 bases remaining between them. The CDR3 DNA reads TGTGCCAGCAGCCCCACCTCCGATACGCAGTATTTT. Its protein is CASSPTSDTQYF.

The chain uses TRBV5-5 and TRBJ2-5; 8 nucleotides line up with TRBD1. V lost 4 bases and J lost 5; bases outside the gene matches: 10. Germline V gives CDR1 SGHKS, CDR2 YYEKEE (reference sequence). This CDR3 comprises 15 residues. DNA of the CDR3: TGTGCCAGCAGCCCCACGACAGGGGAATATGAGACCCAGTACTTC. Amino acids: CASSPTTGEYETQYF.